Below, 31 T cell receptor beta chains from the same sample are listed, as sequenced in a study of cytomegalovirus exposure and HLA in healthy donors. PCR primers comprised 60 Vbeta and 13 Jbeta primers. Assay used: immunoSEQ multiplex PCR; TCRdb lists only in-frame clones, some missing. In the table there are 150,000 to 200,000 clones, around 78% of which are singletons. The specimen was PBMCs. These TCRs come from a woman in her thirties or forties in good health and CMV-seronegative.

This clone was detected once. This chain uses TRBV30 with TRBJ2-5, with D possibly matching TRBD2 (6 bases). Trimming removed 2 bases at V and 4 bases at J, with 23 bases between. Germline CDR1 and CDR2: GTSNPN and SVGIG (reference sequence). The CDR3 covers 17 residues. The chain's CDR3 is CAWSWGSLAVRGETQYF. For the CDR3, the DNA is TGTGCCTGGAGTTGGGGCAGCTTAGCGGTCCGGGGAGAGACCCAGTACTTC.

The V gene is TRBV6-5, the J gene TRBJ1-6; a possible D gene is TRBD1 (6 bases). Germline assignment: CDR1 MNHEY and CDR2 SVGAGI. This CDR3 is built from 13 residues. The ends were cut back, 10 bases at V and 5 bases at J, with 12 bases in the middle. The chain's CDR3 is CATADSNNSPLHF. CDR3 nucleotides: TGTGCCACCGCGGACAGCAATAATTCACCCCTCCACTTT.

This sequence joins TRBV5-1 and TRBJ1-5, with D perhaps matching TRBD1 (5 bases). The CDR3 is 15 amino acids. Germline V gene data show CDR1 as SGHRS and CDR2 as YFSETQ. V was pared by 0 bases and J by 2 bases, with 9 bases between. Here the CDR3 DNA reads TGCGCCAGCAGCTTGGAAGGGGTCGGCAATCAGCCCCAGCATTTT. Translating it yields CASSLEGVGNQPQHF. Looking up the rest from reference TRBV5-1 and TRBJ1-5 gives the full variable domain: KAGVTQTPRYLIKTRGQQVTLSCSPISGHRSVSWYQQTPGQGLQFLFEYFSETQRNKGNFPGRFSGRQFSNSRSEMNVSTLELGDSALYLCASSLEGVGNQPQHFGDGTRLSIL.

This chain uses TRBV9 with TRBJ1-1; D not resolved. Germline V gene sequence: CDR1 SGDLS, CDR2 YYNGEE. V shed 2 bases and J shed 1 base, with 6 bases lying between them. The CDR3 has 13 residues. This chain's CDR3 is CASSVTENTEAFF. The CDR3 DNA reads TGTGCCAGCAGCGTTACAGAGAACACTGAAGCTTTCTTT.

The chain carries TRBV7-2 and TRBJ2-7, with D perhaps matching TRBD1 (6 bases). This CDR3 comprises 15 residues. In germline, CDR1 is SGHTA, CDR2 FQGNSA. Trimming left V 5 bases short and J 1 base short, with 15 bases between. The CDR3 spells CASSEGTLPSYEQYF. The CDR3 nucleotides read TGTGCCAGCAGCGAGGGGACACTACCTTCCTACGAGCAGTACTTC.

The DNA for the CDR3 is TGTGCCAGCAGTGGACAGGGCCGAGAAAAACTGTTTTTT. Encoded protein: CASSGQGREKLFF. The chain uses TRBV2 and TRBJ1-4, with TRBD1 matching over 7 bases. The CDR3 consists of 13 residues. Germline loops: CDR1 SNHLY, CDR2 FYNNEI. V shed 4 bases and J 8 bases; nucleotides not matched to a gene: 4.

Remarks on this clone: One end of the junction fails to match germline, which may point to a read error. Other nucleotide sequences from this sample produce the same CDR3. The chain recombines TRBV7-2 with TRBJ2-1; a possible D gene is TRBD2 (5 bases). Germline lookup yields CDR1 SGHTA and CDR2 FQGNSA. This CDR3 spans 16 amino acids. The CDR3 DNA reads as TGTGCCAGCAGCTTAGTTCGTGATAGCGCCAATGGTGAGCAATTCTTC. Its translation is CASSLVRDSANGEQFF.

This clone was observed a single time. V and J are TRBV7-6 and TRBJ2-1; the D gene is possibly TRBD2 (6 bases). The germline CDR1 and CDR2 sequences are SGHVS and FNYEAQ. The V and J ends lost 8 bases and 4 bases respectively, with 12 bases between them. The CDR3 spans 13 residues. CDR3 coding DNA: TGTGCCAGCGGCGGGACCCTATACAATGAGCAGTTCTTC. Translation gives CASGGTLYNEQFF.

The chain uses TRBV7-3 and TRBJ2-7, with TRBD1 identical over 7 bases. This CDR3 comprises 14 residues. Germline V gene data show CDR1 as SGHTA and CDR2 as FQGTGA. V lost 3 bases, J lost 3 bases, and 5 bases stayed unmatched. The CDR3 bases are TGTGCCAGCAGCTTCCAAGGGGGCGGCTACGAGCAGTACTTC. Amino acids: CASSFQGGGYEQYF.

The chain recombines TRBV30 with TRBJ1-5; TRBD1 agrees at 11 bases. CDR3 length equals 17 residues. Per germline, CDR1 GTSNPN and CDR2 SVGIG (reference sequence). The V segment lost 0 bases and the J segment 6 bases; nucleotides outside the gene matches: 10. The DNA for the CDR3 is TGTGCCTGGAGTGTACGGTCCGGGACAGGGGGAGGTCAGCCCCAGCATTTT. Protein product: CAWSVRSGTGGGQPQHF.

V usage is TRBV6-1 and J usage is TRBJ2-7; D not certain. The germline gives CDR1 MNHNS, CDR2 SASEGT. CDR3 length equals 13 residues. V gave up 1 base and J gave up 3 bases, with 7 bases separating them. Here the CDR3 DNA reads TGTGCCAGCAGTGAAGACAGAAACTACGAGCAGTACTTC. Its protein product is CASSEDRNYEQYF.

The chain recombines TRBV15 with TRBJ1-5, with a weak D call TRBD1 (5 bases). Looked up from germline, CDR1 is LNHNV and CDR2 is YYDKDF (reference sequence). The CDR3 runs 14 residues. Trimming pared 0 bases from V and 4 bases from J, leaving 7 bases between. The CDR3 reads CATSRDGGNQPQHF. CDR3 DNA: TGTGCCACCAGCAGAGACGGGGGGAATCAGCCCCAGCATTTT.

The chain joins TRBV6-1 to TRBJ2-5; TRBD1 matches 9 bases. The CDR3 sequence is 13 residues long. Germline trimming cut 5 bases from V and 3 bases from J; bases unmatched to any gene: 1. Germline V gives CDR1 MNHNS, CDR2 SASEGT. The CDR3 region is CASSRTGEETQYF. The CDR3 DNA sequence: TGTGCCAGCAGTCGGACAGGGGAAGAGACCCAGTACTTC.

This clone was recorded once. The chain carries TRBV6-5 and TRBJ1-2, with TRBD1 as a possible D gene (6 bases). The V end was cut by 7 bases, the J end by 8 bases, with 23 bases between. CDR1 and CDR2 from the germline V gene are MNHEY and SVGAGI. This CDR3 spans 15 amino acids. The chain's CDR3 is CASTPLTGEFFGYTF. CDR3 nucleotides: TGTGCCAGCACTCCCCTGACAGGAGAATTCTTCGGCTACACCTTC.

The rearrangement links TRBV2 to TRBJ2-1; 13 bases map to TRBD2. The length of the CDR3 is 17 residues. Per germline, CDR1 SNHLY and CDR2 FYNNEI. The J segment lost 4 bases and the V segment lost 7 bases, leaving 10 bases of the junction unmatched. This CDR3 is CASIPWTSGGSYNEQFF. DNA of the CDR3: TGTGCCAGCATTCCCTGGACTAGCGGGGGTTCTTACAATGAGCAGTTCTTC.

V and J are TRBV6-4 and TRBJ2-2; D may be TRBD1 (5 bases). CDR1 and CDR2 (germline): MRHNA, SNTAGT. V lost 7 bases to trimming and J lost 6 bases, with 18 bases between them. This CDR3 contains 15 residues. CDR3 sequence (DNA): TGTGCCAGCAACTCCAACCAGGGATTCTCCGGGGAGCTGTTTTTT. This translates into CASNSNQGFSGELFF.

The chain combines TRBV18 with TRBJ2-1, with TRBD2 matching over 15 bases. The CDR3 spans 16 residues. V lost 6 bases to trimming and J lost 7 bases; unmatched junction nucleotides: 7. Germline values: CDR1 KGHSH, CDR2 LQKENI. For the CDR3, the DNA is TGTGCCAGCTCCCCGGCGGGACTAGCGGGAGGTAATGAGCAGTTCTTC. It is translated as CASSPAGLAGGNEQFF.

The chain recombines TRBV6-1 with TRBJ1-1; D is unclear. Germline V gene data show CDR1 as MNHNS and CDR2 as SASEGT. V dropped 11 bases and J dropped 2 bases, with 18 bases sitting between them. The CDR3 has 14 residues. For the CDR3, the DNA is TGTGCCTGTAAGGCGAGGTTAGCTAACACTGAAGCTTTCTTT. It specifies CACKARLANTEAFF.

The chain is built from TRBV30 and TRBJ1-2, with D perhaps matching TRBD1 (6 bases). The CDR3 has 12 residues. Germline-derived CDR1 and CDR2 are GTSNPN and SVGIG (reference sequence). Trimming took off 0 bases at V and 8 bases at J, with 10 bases between the two ends. CDR3 sequence reads: CAWSVTGTGYTF. The CDR3 DNA is TGTGCCTGGAGTGTTACAGGGACGGGCTACACCTTC.

V is TRBV5-4 and J is TRBJ1-1; D is undetermined. The V end was cut by 4 bases, the J end by 2 bases, with 12 bases between. Germline CDR1 is SGHNT and CDR2 is YYREEE (reference sequence). There are 14 residues in the CDR3. In DNA form, the CDR3 reads TGTGCCAGCAGCCCCGGTCCAATCAACACTGAAGCTTTCTTT. Its translation is CASSPGPINTEAFF.

This clone was counted once. The chain employs TRBV5-1 and TRBJ2-3; 10 positions agree with TRBD2. Germline CDR1 is SGHRS and CDR2 is YFSETQ. Trimming at V came to 0 bases and at J to 5 bases, leaving 0 bases not matched to a gene. This CDR3 comprises 14 residues. The CDR3 spells CASSLGTSGDTQYF. CDR3 sequence (DNA): TGCGCCAGCAGCTTGGGGACTAGCGGAGATACGCAGTATTTT.

In DNA form, the CDR3 reads TGTGCCAGCAGCAATATCTACGAGCAGTACTTC. It translates to CASSNIYEQYF. The V gene is TRBV5-5, the J gene TRBJ2-7; D gene ambiguous. The germline V gene encodes CDR1 SGHKS and CDR2 YYEKEE (reference sequence). The CDR3 totals 11 residues. The ends were cut back, 4 bases at V and 3 bases at J, with 5 bases in the middle.

The gene calls are TRBV30 and TRBJ2-1, with D maybe TRBD2 (6 bases). This CDR3 region has 14 residues. V shed 2 bases and J shed 6 bases, with 14 bases lying between them. CDR1 and CDR2 (germline): GTSNPN, SVGIG (reference sequence). This CDR3 reads CAWSSDYLSNEQFF. The CDR3 bases are TGTGCCTGGAGTTCGGACTATCTTAGCAATGAGCAGTTCTTC.

This sequence joins TRBV7-2 and TRBJ2-3, with D unresolved. Looked up from germline, CDR1 is SGHTA and CDR2 is FQGNSA. The CDR3 is made up of 15 amino acids. With 4 bases removed from V and 4 bases from J, the gap between germline ends came to 15 bases. The CDR3 coding sequence is TGTGCCAGCAGCTCCTTACTCCGCAAGTCAGATACGCAGTATTTT. Translating it yields CASSSLLRKSDTQYF.

The chain combines TRBV27 with TRBJ2-7, with TRBD2 as a possible D gene (6 bases). Germline V gene sequence: CDR1 MNHEY, CDR2 SMNVEV (reference sequence). CDR3 size: 14 residues. Trimming shortened V by 7 bases and J by 3 bases, and 16 bases separated the two germline ends. CDR3: CASTPLAGSYEQYF. CDR3 DNA: TGTGCCAGCACCCCCCTTGCGGGAAGCTACGAGCAGTACTTC.

This sequence joins TRBV19 and TRBJ2-5, with 8 nucleotides matching TRBD2. This CDR3 comprises 15 residues. Germline V gene lookup returns CDR1 LNHDA and CDR2 SQIVND (reference sequence). V gave up 5 bases and J gave up 1 base; unmatched junction bases: 6. The DNA of the CDR3 is TGTGCCAGTAGTTCGGGCGGGAGGACCCAAGAGACCCAGTACTTC. This gives the protein CASSSGGRTQETQYF.

The chain uses TRBV5-4 and TRBJ1-1, with D possibly TRBD1 on 6 matching bases. From germline, CDR1 is SGHNT and CDR2 YYREEE (reference sequence). The CDR3 consists of 14 residues. V was trimmed by 3 bases and J by 0 bases, leaving 9 bases between them. CDR3 protein: CASSSDSMNTEAFF. DNA of the CDR3: TGTGCCAGCAGCTCGGACAGCATGAACACTGAAGCTTTCTTT. Filled out from reference TRBV5-4 and TRBJ1-1, the complete variable domain reads ETGVTQSPTHLIKTRGQQVTLRCSSQSGHNTVSWYQQALGQGPQFIFQYYREEENGRGNFPPRFSGLQFPNYSSELNVNALELDDSALYLCASSSDSMNTEAFFGQGTRLTVV.

The J gene is TRBJ2-4, the V gene TRBV9; a possible D gene is TRBD2 (6 bases). The germline V gene has CDR1 SGDLS and CDR2 YYNGEE. This CDR3 is built from 16 residues. Deletions cut 3 bases from V and 1 base from J, with 14 bases between. CDR3 in DNA: TGTGCCAGCAGCGGCGGGGATCTTGGGGCCAAAAACATTCAGTACTTC. This gives the protein CASSGGDLGAKNIQYF.

In this sample, this clone turned up a few times. The rearrangement joins TRBV11-2 to TRBJ2-2; a possible D gene is TRBD2 (6 bases). CDR1 is SGHAT and CDR2 is FQNNGV in the germline V gene. V was cut by 4 bases and J by 2 bases, with 11 bases left in between. This CDR3 contains 15 residues. The CDR3 reads CASSWVAANTGELFF. The CDR3 DNA sequence: TGTGCCAGCAGCTGGGTAGCGGCCAACACCGGGGAGCTGTTTTTT.

In DNA form, the CDR3 reads TGCGCCAGCAGCTTGGGTCCTGAGTACCCTCGAGGCTACACCTTC. Translating gives CASSLGPEYPRGYTF. V usage is TRBV5-1 and J usage is TRBJ1-2; D is uncertain. CDR3 length: 15 amino acids. The germline V gene has CDR1 SGHRS and CDR2 YFSETQ. With 0 bases removed from V and 8 bases from J, the gap between germline ends came to 17 bases.

The rearrangement uses TRBV9 and TRBJ2-1; 7 nucleotides agree with TRBD1. Germline trimming cut 4 bases from V and 5 bases from J; bases unmatched to any gene: 9. The CDR3 runs 15 residues. In germline, CDR1 is SGDLS, CDR2 YYNGEE. CDR3 coding DNA: TGTGCCAGCAGCCCCTTTTTCCAGGGGGACAATGAGCAGTTCTTC. Translated: CASSPFFQGDNEQFF.